Listed here is a single T cell receptor beta chain. Its antigen remains unknown. The entry originates in a study of shared clonotypes between healthy human individuals. Across the study: Contributing individuals were a couple of females and three males aged 18 to 49. CD8 memory received one plate per donor, CD8 naive two, CD4 memory three and CD4 naive three. Study-wide points: Non-shared clonotypes were found to have lower generation probabilities than the clonotypes that were shared by all four of the sorted-subset donors.

Naive CD8 isolation took CD45RO-negative cells positively selected for CCR7 and excluded terminally differentiated effector memory CD45RA+ cells. This CDR3 region has 12 residues. V lost 4 bases to trimming and J lost 5 bases, with 9 bases between them. Germline CDR1 is KGHSH and CDR2 is LQKENI. The assay was immunoSEQ multiplex PCR, and TCRdb's table has in-frame clones only and misses some. The sample shows about 2.2 million clones, 93% of them seen only once. The receptor was derived from a man between 18 and 29 years old in good health. Some clones in this sample may be carry-over from other donors' samples. The specimen sequenced was naive CD8+ T cells from PBMCs. This chain uses TRBV18 with TRBJ2-7; D call uncertain. The CDR3 loop reads CASSHFADEQYF. The DNA for the CDR3 is TGTGCCAGCTCACACTTTGCGGACGAGCAGTACTTC.